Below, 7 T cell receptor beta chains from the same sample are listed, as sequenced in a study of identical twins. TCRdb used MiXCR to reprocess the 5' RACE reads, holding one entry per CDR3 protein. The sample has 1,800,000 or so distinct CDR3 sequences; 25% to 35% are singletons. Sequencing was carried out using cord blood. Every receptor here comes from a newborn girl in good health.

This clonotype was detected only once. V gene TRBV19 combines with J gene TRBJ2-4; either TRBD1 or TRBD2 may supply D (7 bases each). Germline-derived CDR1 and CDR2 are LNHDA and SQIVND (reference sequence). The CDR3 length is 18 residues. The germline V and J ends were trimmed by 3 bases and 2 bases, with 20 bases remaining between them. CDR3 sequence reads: CASSMSGTRGGSKNIQYF. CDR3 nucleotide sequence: TGTGCCAGTAGTATGTCCGGGACCAGGGGGGGGTCCAAAAACATTCAGTACTTC.

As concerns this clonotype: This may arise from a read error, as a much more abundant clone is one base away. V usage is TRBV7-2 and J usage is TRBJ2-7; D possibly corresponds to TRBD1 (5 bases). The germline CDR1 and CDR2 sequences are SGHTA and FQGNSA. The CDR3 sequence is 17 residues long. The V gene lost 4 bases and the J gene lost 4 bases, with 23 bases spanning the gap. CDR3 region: CASSSSHRYPLEYEQYF. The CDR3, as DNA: TGTGCCAGCAGCTCCTCTCACAGGTATCCCTTGGAGTACGAGCAGTACTTC. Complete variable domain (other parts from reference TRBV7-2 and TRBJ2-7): GAGVSQSPSNKVTEKGKDVELRCDPISGHTALYWYRQSLGQGLEFLIYFQGNSAPDKSGLPSDRFSAERTGGSVSTLTIQRTQQEDSAVYLCASSSSHRYPLEYEQYFGPGTRLTVT.

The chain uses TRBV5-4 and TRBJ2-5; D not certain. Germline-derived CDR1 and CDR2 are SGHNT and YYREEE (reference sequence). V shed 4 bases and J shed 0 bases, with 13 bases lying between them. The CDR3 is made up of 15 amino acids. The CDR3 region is CASSPGGENQETQYF. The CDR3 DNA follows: TGTGCCAGCAGCCCTGGTGGTGAAAACCAAGAGACCCAGTACTTC. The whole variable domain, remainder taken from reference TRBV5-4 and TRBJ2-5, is ETGVTQSPTHLIKTRGQQVTLRCSSQSGHNTVSWYQQALGQGPQFIFQYYREEENGRGNFPPRFSGLQFPNYSSELNVNALELDDSALYLCASSPGGENQETQYFGPGTRLLVL.

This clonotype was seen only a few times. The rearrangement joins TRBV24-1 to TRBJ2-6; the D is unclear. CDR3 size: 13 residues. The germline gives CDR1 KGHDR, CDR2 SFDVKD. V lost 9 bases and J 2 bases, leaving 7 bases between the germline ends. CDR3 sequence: CATGLPGANVLTF. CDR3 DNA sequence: TGTGCCACCGGGTTACCTGGGGCCAACGTCCTGACTTTC.

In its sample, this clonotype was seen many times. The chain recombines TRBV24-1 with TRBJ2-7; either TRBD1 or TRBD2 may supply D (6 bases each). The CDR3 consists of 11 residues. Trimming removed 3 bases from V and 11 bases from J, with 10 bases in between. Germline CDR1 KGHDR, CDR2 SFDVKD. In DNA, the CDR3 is TGTGCCACCAGTGATGGGGGGCCAAAGTACTTC. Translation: CATSDGGPKYF.

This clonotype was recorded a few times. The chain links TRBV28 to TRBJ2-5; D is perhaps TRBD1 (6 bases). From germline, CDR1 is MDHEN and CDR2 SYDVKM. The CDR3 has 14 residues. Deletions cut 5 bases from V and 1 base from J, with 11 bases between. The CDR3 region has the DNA TGTGCCAGCAGTCGGACAGACTCCCAAGAGACCCAGTACTTC. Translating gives CASSRTDSQETQYF.

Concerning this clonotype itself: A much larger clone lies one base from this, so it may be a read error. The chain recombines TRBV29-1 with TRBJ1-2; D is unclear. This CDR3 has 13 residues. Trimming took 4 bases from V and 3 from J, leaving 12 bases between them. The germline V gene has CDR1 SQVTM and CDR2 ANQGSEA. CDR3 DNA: TGCAGCGTTGCCGCAGGCGAGTACTATGGCTACACCTTC. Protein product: CSVAAGEYYGYTF.